One sample yielded the 24 T cell receptor beta chains listed below, sequenced in a study of cytomegalovirus exposure and HLA in healthy donors. This table comes from immunoSEQ multiplex PCR, and its TCRdb copy is limited to in-frame clones, with some not included. The sample lists roughly 80,000 clones; around 90% were seen once. The specimen was PBMCs. All receptors come from a man aged 25 to 45 in good health and CMV-seronegative.

V usage is TRBV12-5 and J usage is TRBJ2-2; TRBD1 aligns across 7 bases. Germline loops: CDR1 LGHNT, CDR2 FRNRAP. V was pared by 8 bases and J by 4 bases, with 13 bases of the junction left unmatched. The CDR3 contains 16 residues. As DNA, the CDR3 is TGTGCTAGTTCACCGGTACAGGGGAGATCCACCGGGGAGCTGTTTTTT. Translating gives CASSPVQGRSTGELFF. Based on the CDR3 plus reference TRBV12-5 and TRBJ2-2, the full variable domain is DARVTQTPRHKVTEMGQEVTMRCQPILGHNTVFWYRQTMMQGLELLAYFRNRAPLDDSGMPKDRFSAEMPDATLATLKIQPSEPRDSAVYFCASSPVQGRSTGELFFGEGSRLTVL.

The chain uses TRBV28 and TRBJ2-1; 10 nucleotides line up with TRBD2. The germline V gene encodes CDR1 MDHEN and CDR2 SYDVKM. Germline trimming cut 7 bases from V and 5 bases from J; bases unmatched to any gene: 17. The CDR3 runs 18 residues. The CDR3 DNA reads as TGTGCCAGCACCATCCTTCAAGCGGGAGGGACCATCCACAATGAGCAGTTCTTC. It is translated as CASTILQAGGTIHNEQFF. The variable domain in full, with the rest retrieved from reference TRBV28 and TRBJ2-1, is DVKVTQSSRYLVKRTGEKVFLECVQDMDHENMFWYRQDPGLGLRLIYFSYDVKMKEKGDIPEGYSVSREKKERFSLILESASTNQTSMYLCASTILQAGGTIHNEQFFGPGTRLTVL.

This rearrangement joins TRBV14 to TRBJ2-7, with D perhaps matching TRBD1 (6 bases). The CDR3 runs to 14 residues. CDR1 is SGHDN and CDR2 is FVKESK in the germline V gene. V lost 0 bases to trimming and J lost 5 bases, with 11 bases between them. The CDR3 reads CASSQDNRVHEQYF. CDR3 sequence (DNA): TGTGCCAGCAGCCAAGACAACAGGGTTCACGAGCAGTACTTC.

V is TRBV14 and J is TRBJ2-7, with TRBD2 identical over 10 bases. Looked up from germline, CDR1 is SGHDN and CDR2 is FVKESK. The V segment lost 5 bases and the J segment 6 bases; nucleotides outside the gene matches: 4. This CDR3 has 13 amino acids. This CDR3 is CASSGLAGVEQYF. In DNA form, the CDR3 reads TGTGCCAGCAGCGGGCTAGCGGGAGTCGAGCAGTACTTC.

This chain joins TRBV5-8 and TRBJ1-4; D possibly corresponds to TRBD1 (5 bases). The CDR3 has 17 residues. The germline gives CDR1 SGHTS, CDR2 YDEGEE. V was shortened by 1 base and J by 2 bases, with 15 bases between the two germline ends. The CDR3: CASSLKQGSSTNEKLFF. For the CDR3, the DNA is TGTGCCAGCAGCTTGAAGCAGGGATCGTCTACTAATGAAAAACTGTTTTTT.

This chain links TRBV6-5 with TRBJ2-1; TRBD2 agrees at 12 bases. CDR1 is MNHEY and CDR2 is SVGAGI in the germline V gene. J gave up 8 bases and V 4 bases, and 6 bases lay outside the gene matches. The CDR3 extends over 15 amino acids. CDR3 in amino acids: CASSSWTSGEDEQFF. In DNA, the CDR3 is TGTGCCAGCAGTTCTTGGACTAGCGGGGAAGATGAGCAGTTCTTC.

The chain recombines TRBV28 with TRBJ1-5; D ambiguous. V was cut by 3 bases and J by 6 bases, with 18 bases left in between. Germline CDR1 MDHEN, CDR2 SYDVKM. CDR3 length equals 16 residues. Here the CDR3 DNA reads TGTGCCAGCAGTTTTTCCCGAGGCGGGTTAAGTCAGCCCCAGCATTTT. It specifies CASSFSRGGLSQPQHF.

The J gene is TRBJ2-1, the V gene TRBV10-3; 7 bases are a match to TRBD1. Germline V lookup: CDR1 ENHRY, CDR2 SYGVKD. Trimming at V came to 10 bases and at J to 4 bases, leaving 7 bases not matched to a gene. The CDR3 has 13 amino acids. The CDR3 region has the DNA TGTGCCACCTCCGGGACAGAGTACAATGAGCAGTTCTTC. It is translated as CATSGTEYNEQFF.

V is TRBV28 and J is TRBJ2-7, with 11 bases fitting TRBD2. The V and J ends lost 6 bases and 5 bases, in that order; junction bases with no gene match: 9. CDR1 is MDHEN, CDR2 SYDVKM, per germline. CDR3 size: 15 residues. This CDR3 reads CASRLLAGGLNEQYF. The DNA for the CDR3 is TGTGCCAGCAGGCTATTAGCGGGAGGGCTAAACGAGCAGTACTTC.

V usage is TRBV18 and J usage is TRBJ2-1, with 9 bases matching TRBD2. Trimming removed 0 bases from V and 7 bases from J; junction bases left unmatched: 4. Germline V CDR1 and CDR2: KGHSH, LQKENI. There are 15 residues in the CDR3. CDR3 residues: CASSPPSGRSNEQFF. DNA of the CDR3: TGTGCCAGCTCACCACCGAGCGGGAGGTCGAATGAGCAGTTCTTC.

This clone was seen just once. The V call is TRBV7-9, the J call TRBJ1-1, with D possibly TRBD1 on 5 matching bases. CDR3 length: 15 residues. Germline loops: CDR1 SEHNR, CDR2 FQNEAQ (reference sequence). Between the trimmed V and J ends, which lost 4 bases and 1 base, there was a span of 13 bases. DNA of the CDR3: TGTGCCAGCAGCTACTCAGGGCAGACGAACACTGAAGCTTTCTTT. This sequence encodes CASSYSGQTNTEAFF.

With respect to this clone: The junction differs from germline at one of its ends, possibly a read error. The V call is TRBV7-7, the J call TRBJ1-1; 8 bases are a match to TRBD1. CDR1 and CDR2 (germline): SSHAT, FNYEAQ (reference sequence). CDR3 size: 17 residues. CDR3 amino acids: CASSPIIPGQGKAEAFF. As DNA, the CDR3 is TGTGCTAGCAGCCCGATTATCCCCGGACAGGGTAAAGCTGAAGCTTTCTTT.

The gene calls are TRBV10-2 and TRBJ1-5, with no clear D. This CDR3 comprises 14 residues. V gave up 0 bases and J gave up 5 bases, with 8 bases separating them. Germline V gives CDR1 WSHSY, CDR2 SAAADI. The CDR3: CASSESTGYQPQHF. For the CDR3, the DNA is TGCGCCAGCAGTGAGTCGACGGGTTATCAGCCCCAGCATTTT.

The chain links TRBV4-2 to TRBJ2-1; no clear D gene. V gave up 0 bases and J gave up 7 bases, with 4 bases separating them. CDR3 length: 12 amino acids. Germline values: CDR1 LGHNA, CDR2 YNFKEQ. As DNA, the CDR3 is TGTGCCAGCAGCCAAGATCTAAATGAGCAGTTCTTC. Amino acid sequence: CASSQDLNEQFF.

Comments on this clone: In the same sample, other DNA sequences code for this CDR3. The genes are TRBV2 and TRBJ2-7; no clear D gene. The CDR3 is 11 amino acids. V dropped 5 bases and J dropped 0 bases, with 2 bases sitting between them. In germline, CDR1 is SNHLY, CDR2 FYNNEI. CDR3 amino acids: CASSLSYEQYF. The CDR3 region has the DNA TGTGCCAGCAGTCTCTCCTACGAGCAGTACTTC.

The chain uses TRBV28 and TRBJ2-1; TRBD1 matches at 8 bases. Germline lookup yields CDR1 MDHEN and CDR2 SYDVKM. V gave up 6 bases and J gave up 4 bases; unmatched junction bases: 8. The CDR3 is 15 amino acids. Written as DNA, the CDR3 is TGTGCCAGCAGCCCTACAGGGGGGCCATACAATGAGCAGTTCTTC. Residues: CASSPTGGPYNEQFF.

This clone was counted a single time. The rearrangement joins TRBV18 to TRBJ1-3; no clear D gene. Trimming took off 0 bases at V and 0 bases at J, with 15 bases between the two ends. The CDR3 is made up of 18 amino acids. The germline CDR1 and CDR2 sequences are KGHSH and LQKENI. The CDR3 nucleotides are TGTGCCAGCTCACCACCAGGTTTGGGAGGTAACTCTGGAAACACCATATATTTT. Protein sequence: CASSPPGLGGNSGNTIYF.

J is TRBJ2-1 and V is TRBV7-6, with a possible D match to TRBD2 (7 bases). The CDR3 sequence is 19 residues long. Trimming removed 5 bases from V and 6 bases from J, with 29 bases in between. Germline-derived CDR1 and CDR2 are SGHVS and FNYEAQ. This CDR3 is CASSGPPQRGGLGGNEQFF. DNA of the CDR3: TGTGCCAGCAGCGGGCCCCCTCAGCGGGGTGGCTTAGGGGGCAATGAGCAGTTCTTC. Full variable domain (outside the CDR3, taken from reference TRBV7-6 and TRBJ2-1): GAGVSQSPRYKVTKRGQDVALRCDPISGHVSLYWYRQALGQGPEFLTYFNYEAQQDKSGLPNDRFSAERPEGSISTLTIQRTEQRDSAMYRCASSGPPQRGGLGGNEQFFGPGTRLTVL.

In its sample, this clone was seen a few times. The CDR3 here is CASSRATGSGDTQYF. The CDR3, as DNA: TGTGCCAGCAGTCGAGCCACAGGGAGTGGAGATACGCAGTATTTT. The chain joins TRBV28 to TRBJ2-3, with D maybe TRBD1 (6 bases). From germline, CDR1 is MDHEN and CDR2 SYDVKM. The V and J ends lost 5 bases and 5 bases respectively, with 17 bases between them. The CDR3 is made up of 15 amino acids.

The chain combines TRBV18 with TRBJ1-6; 7 bases are a match to TRBD1. The CDR3 spans 14 residues. V lost 5 bases, J lost 7 bases, and 5 bases stayed unmatched. In germline, CDR1 is KGHSH, CDR2 LQKENI. The CDR3 loop is CASSSGQLNSPLHF. Here the CDR3 DNA reads TGTGCCAGCTCATCGGGACAGCTAAATTCACCCCTCCACTTT.

The J gene is TRBJ1-2, the V gene TRBV19; weak D call: TRBD1 (5 bases). V was shortened by 9 bases and J by 5 bases, with 10 bases between the two germline ends. The V gene's germline CDR1 is LNHDA and CDR2 SQIVND (reference sequence). CDR3 length: 11 amino acids. CDR3 loop: CASGGVYGYTF. The DNA for the CDR3 is TGTGCCAGCGGGGGAGTTTATGGCTACACCTTC.

V and J are TRBV4-1 and TRBJ2-3; 7 positions agree with TRBD2. The CDR3 extends over 16 amino acids. Germline CDR1 MGHRA, CDR2 YSYEKL. After removal of 0 bases from V and 4 bases from J, the junction contained 7 bases not matched to a gene. The CDR3 loop is CASSQDLGLVADTQYF. Here the CDR3 DNA reads TGCGCCAGCAGCCAAGATCTCGGACTAGTTGCAGATACGCAGTATTTT.

The chain employs TRBV2 and TRBJ2-2; D is perhaps TRBD1 (5 bases). V was pared by 4 bases and J by 5 bases, with 11 bases between. The CDR3 runs 14 residues. Per the germline V gene, CDR1 is SNHLY and CDR2 is FYNNEI. The CDR3 here is CASSVLQATGELFF. The CDR3 region has the DNA TGTGCCAGCAGTGTATTACAGGCAACCGGGGAGCTGTTTTTT.

This chain uses TRBV5-1 with TRBJ2-3, with 8 bases that match TRBD1. Germline V CDR1 and CDR2: SGHRS, YFSETQ. V dropped 4 bases and J dropped 6; count of bases not matched to a gene: 4. CDR3 length: 13 residues. CDR3 nucleotides: TGCGCCAGCAGCCCGACAGGGGCCGATACGCAGTATTTT. Protein: CASSPTGADTQYF.